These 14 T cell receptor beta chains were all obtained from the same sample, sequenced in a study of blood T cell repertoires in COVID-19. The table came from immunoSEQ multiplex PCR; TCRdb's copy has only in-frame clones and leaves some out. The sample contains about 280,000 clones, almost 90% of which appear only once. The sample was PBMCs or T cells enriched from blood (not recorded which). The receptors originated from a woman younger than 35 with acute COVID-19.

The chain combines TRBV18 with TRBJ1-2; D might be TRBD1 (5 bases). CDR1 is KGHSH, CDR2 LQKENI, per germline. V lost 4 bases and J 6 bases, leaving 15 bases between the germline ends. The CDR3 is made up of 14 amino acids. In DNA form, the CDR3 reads TGTGCCAGCTCACGAGGGGAGGGCTCGGATGGCTACACCTTC. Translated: CASSRGEGSDGYTF.

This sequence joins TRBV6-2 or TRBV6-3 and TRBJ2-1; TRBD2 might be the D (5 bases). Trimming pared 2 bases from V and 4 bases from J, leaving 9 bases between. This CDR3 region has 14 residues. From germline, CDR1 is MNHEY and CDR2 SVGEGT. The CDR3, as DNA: TGTGCCAGCAGTTACATAGCGTGGTACAATGAGCAGTTCTTC. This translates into CASSYIAWYNEQFF.

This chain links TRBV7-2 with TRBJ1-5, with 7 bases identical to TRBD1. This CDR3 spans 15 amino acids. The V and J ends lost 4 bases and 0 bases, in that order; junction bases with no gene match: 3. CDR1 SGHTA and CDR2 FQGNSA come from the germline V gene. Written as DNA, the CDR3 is TGTGCCAGCAGCTCCGGGACAGTTAGCAATCAGCCCCAGCATTTT. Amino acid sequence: CASSSGTVSNQPQHF.

The CDR3 DNA reads as TGCAGCGACGGCGGGACCCCGAACTATGGCTACACCTTC. The encoded protein is CSDGGTPNYGYTF. This rearrangement joins TRBV29-1 to TRBJ1-2, with D possibly being TRBD1 (5 bases). There are 13 residues in the CDR3. CDR1 is SQVTM and CDR2 is ANQGSEA in the germline V gene. Between the trimmed V and J ends, which lost 7 bases and 2 bases, there was a span of 14 bases.

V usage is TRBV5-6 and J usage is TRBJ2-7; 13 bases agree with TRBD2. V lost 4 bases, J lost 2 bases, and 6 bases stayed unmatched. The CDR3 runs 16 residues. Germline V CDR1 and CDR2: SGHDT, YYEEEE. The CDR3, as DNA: TGTGCCAGCAGCGGGACGGGACTAGCGGGACCCTACGAGCAGTACTTC. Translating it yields CASSGTGLAGPYEQYF.

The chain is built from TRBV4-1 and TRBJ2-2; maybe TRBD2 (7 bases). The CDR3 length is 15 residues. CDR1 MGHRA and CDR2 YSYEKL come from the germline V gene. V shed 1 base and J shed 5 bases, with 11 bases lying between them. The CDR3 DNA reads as TGCGCCAGCAGCCAAGGGGGGCGGGGGACCGGGGAGCTGTTTTTT. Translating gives CASSQGGRGTGELFF.

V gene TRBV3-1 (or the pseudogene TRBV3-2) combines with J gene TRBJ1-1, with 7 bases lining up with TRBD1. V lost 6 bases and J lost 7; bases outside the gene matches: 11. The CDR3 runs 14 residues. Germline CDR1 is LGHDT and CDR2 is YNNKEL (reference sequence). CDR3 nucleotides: TGTGCCAGCAGGTCCCGAGACAGGGCCAATGAAGCTTTCTTT. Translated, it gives CASRSRDRANEAFF.

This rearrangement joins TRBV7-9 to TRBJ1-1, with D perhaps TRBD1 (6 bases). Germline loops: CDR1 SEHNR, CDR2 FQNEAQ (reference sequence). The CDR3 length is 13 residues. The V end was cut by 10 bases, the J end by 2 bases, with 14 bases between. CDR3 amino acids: CATHEGVNTEAFF. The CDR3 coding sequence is TGTGCCACCCATGAGGGGGTAAACACTGAAGCTTTCTTT.

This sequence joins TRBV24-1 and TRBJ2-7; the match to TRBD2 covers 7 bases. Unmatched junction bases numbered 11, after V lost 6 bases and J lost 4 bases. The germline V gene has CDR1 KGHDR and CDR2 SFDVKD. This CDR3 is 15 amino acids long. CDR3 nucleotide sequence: TGTGCCACCAGTAAGGGCGGGAGTTGGCCTTACGAGCAGTACTTC. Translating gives CATSKGGSWPYEQYF.

CDR3 sequence (DNA): TGTGCCAGCAGCCCCCACCCGGGACAGGGTGGTTATCCCCCCACCGGGGAGCTGTTTTTT. Translation gives CASSPHPGQGGYPPTGELFF. The genes are TRBV4-2 and TRBJ2-2; TRBD1 matches 9 bases. V lost 4 bases and J lost 4; bases outside the gene matches: 19. Per the germline V gene, CDR1 is LGHNA and CDR2 is YNFKEQ. This CDR3 contains 20 residues.

Here the CDR3 DNA reads TGTGCCAGCAGCCATAGTAGCGGGGCTGTAGAGACCCAGTACTTC. Translating gives CASSHSSGAVETQYF. The chain links TRBV11-2 to TRBJ2-5, with 8 bases that match TRBD2. The V and J ends lost 5 bases and 4 bases, in that order; junction bases with no gene match: 9. Germline V CDR1 and CDR2: SGHAT, FQNNGV. The length of the CDR3 is 15 residues.

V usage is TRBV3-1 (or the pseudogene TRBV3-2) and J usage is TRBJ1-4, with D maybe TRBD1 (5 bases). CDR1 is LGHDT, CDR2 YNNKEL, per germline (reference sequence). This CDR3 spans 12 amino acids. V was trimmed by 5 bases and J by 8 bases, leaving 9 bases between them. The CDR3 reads CASSARGEKLFF. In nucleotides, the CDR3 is TGTGCCAGCAGCGCCCGGGGGGAAAAACTGTTTTTT.

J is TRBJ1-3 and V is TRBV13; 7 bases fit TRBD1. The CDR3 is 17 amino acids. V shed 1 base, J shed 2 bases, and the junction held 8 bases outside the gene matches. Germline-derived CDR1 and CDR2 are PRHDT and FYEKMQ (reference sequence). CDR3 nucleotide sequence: TGTGCCAGCAGCTTAGAGGGTACAGGGGAGGCTGGAAACACCATATATTTT. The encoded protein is CASSLEGTGEAGNTIYF.

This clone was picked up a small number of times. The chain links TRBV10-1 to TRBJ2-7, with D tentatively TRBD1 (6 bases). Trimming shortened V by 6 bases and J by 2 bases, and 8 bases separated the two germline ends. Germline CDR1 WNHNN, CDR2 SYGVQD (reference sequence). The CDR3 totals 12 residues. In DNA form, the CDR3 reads TGCGCCAGCAGCCCAGGGGCCTACGAGCAGTACTTC. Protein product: CASSPGAYEQYF.